One sample yielded the 13 T cell receptor beta chains listed below, sequenced in a study of blood T cell repertoires in COVID-19. Method: immunoSEQ multiplex PCR; TCRdb's copy keeps in-frame clones and lacks some. This sample carries 200,000 to 250,000 clones, roughly 85% of them seen once, and the ten largest clones take 2.4%. The sequencing sample was made of peripheral blood. These TCRs come from a woman in her seventies with COVID-19, enrolled during active disease.

The chain combines TRBV12-3 or TRBV12-4 with TRBJ1-2; possible D gene TRBD1, 5 bases. This CDR3 is built from 12 residues. V gave up 2 bases and J gave up 8 bases, with 9 bases separating them. The CDR3 sequence: CASSLRGYGYTF. CDR3 nucleotide sequence: TGTGCCAGCAGTTTACGGGGGTACGGCTACACCTTC.

This sequence joins TRBV4-3 and TRBJ2-5, with D perhaps TRBD2 (5 bases). CDR3 length equals 16 residues. The V gene lost 1 base and the J gene lost 2 bases, with 14 bases spanning the gap. The germline gives CDR1 LGHNA, CDR2 YSLEER. The CDR3, as DNA: TGCGCCAGCAGCCAAGTCCCTAGCAGTAGGCAAGAGACCCAGTACTTC. Protein sequence: CASSQVPSSRQETQYF.

The rearrangement joins TRBV25-1 to TRBJ1-1; the D is unclear. Germline assignment: CDR1 MGHDK and CDR2 SYGVNS. V was clipped by 4 bases and J by 3 bases, with 9 bases between them. This CDR3 comprises 13 residues. As DNA, the CDR3 is TGTGCCAGCAGTGGAACAGCCTACACTGAAGCTTTCTTT. This codes for CASSGTAYTEAFF.

The gene calls are TRBV11-2 and TRBJ1-2, with 7 bases aligning to TRBD1. The V segment lost 5 bases and the J segment 3 bases; nucleotides outside the gene matches: 6. Germline V gene data show CDR1 as SGHAT and CDR2 as FQNNGV. The CDR3 runs to 14 residues. CDR3: CASSPGQGDYGYTF. The DNA for the CDR3 is TGTGCCAGCAGCCCCGGGCAGGGGGACTATGGCTACACCTTC. Full variable domain (missing parts from reference TRBV11-2 and TRBJ1-2): EAGVAQSPRYKIIEKRQSVAFWCNPISGHATLYWYQQILGQGPKLLIQFQNNGVVDDSQLPKDRFSAERLKGVDSTLKIQPAKLEDSAVYLCASSPGQGDYGYTFGSGTRLTVV.

The chain carries TRBV5-6 and TRBJ2-7; TRBD2 might be the D (5 bases). The CDR3 is made up of 15 amino acids. The V end lost 4 bases, the J end lost 3 bases, and 17 bases lay between the germline ends. The germline V gene has CDR1 SGHDT and CDR2 YYEEEE. CDR3 nucleotide sequence: TGTGCCAGCAGCCGGAATGCGGGTTCCCTCTACGAGCAGTACTTC. Amino acid sequence: CASSRNAGSLYEQYF.

The CDR3 nucleotides are TGCGCCAGCAGCCTTAGGGGTGCCACAGATACGCAGTATTTT. Amino acid sequence: CASSLRGATDTQYF. The rearrangement uses TRBV4-3 and TRBJ2-3; TRBD1 might be the D (5 bases). The CDR3 has 14 amino acids. Trimming stripped 4 bases from V and 2 bases from J, with 10 bases between. Per the germline V gene, CDR1 is LGHNA and CDR2 is YSLEER.

V is TRBV2 and J is TRBJ1-2, with 8 bases matching TRBD1. The CDR3 has 15 amino acids. Losses at the gene ends were 7 bases for V and 0 bases for J; bases not matched to a gene: 7. The germline V gene encodes CDR1 SNHLY and CDR2 FYNNEI. CDR3 in amino acids: CASIGTGVSNYGYTF. The CDR3 DNA follows: TGTGCCAGCATAGGGACAGGTGTCTCTAACTATGGCTACACCTTC.

The chain carries TRBV11-3 and TRBJ2-1; perhaps TRBD1 as D (5 bases). From germline, CDR1 is SGHNT and CDR2 YENEEA. V shed 8 bases and J shed 7 bases, with 15 bases lying between them. The CDR3 is 13 amino acids. CDR3 nucleotides: TGTGCCAGCGCCTCTTTTAGGGGAAATGAGCAGTTCTTC. This translates into CASASFRGNEQFF.

This CDR3 is CASSSVGVTGGGQPQHF. DNA for the CDR3: TGTGCCAGTAGTAGTGTCGGGGTAACAGGGGGCGGTCAGCCCCAGCATTTT. The chain joins TRBV19 to TRBJ1-5; the match to TRBD1 covers 9 bases. J lost 6 bases, V lost 4 bases, and 13 bases had no gene match. Germline CDR1 LNHDA, CDR2 SQIVND (reference sequence). The CDR3 sequence is 17 residues long.

The chain employs TRBV19 and TRBJ1-2; tentative D call: TRBD1 (6 bases). The CDR3 is made up of 16 amino acids. Germline V CDR1 and CDR2: LNHDA, SQIVND (reference sequence). Trimming took off 6 bases at V and 1 base at J, with 18 bases between the two ends. The CDR3 region has the DNA TGTGCCAGTAGCATTCGACAGGTCTCCCTTAACTATGGCTACACCTTC. It is translated as CASSIRQVSLNYGYTF.

The chain recombines TRBV19 with TRBJ1-5, with 8 bases identical to TRBD1. CDR3 length: 15 residues. Germline V gene lookup returns CDR1 LNHDA and CDR2 SQIVND (reference sequence). V lost 4 bases, J lost 3 bases, and 5 bases stayed unmatched. The CDR3 coding sequence is TGTGCCAGTAGTACGACAGGGGCTAACAATCAGCCCCAGCATTTT. It translates to CASSTTGANNQPQHF.

J is TRBJ2-1 and V is TRBV7-3, with TRBD2 identical over 10 bases. The CDR3 has 17 residues. The germline gives CDR1 SGHTA, CDR2 FQGTGA. V dropped 4 bases and J dropped 7; count of bases not matched to a gene: 13. CDR3 nucleotide sequence: TGTGCCAGCAGCTACGGAGATCTAGCGGGAGTTGTAAATGAGCAGTTCTTC. Its translation: CASSYGDLAGVVNEQFF.

The CDR3 nucleotides are TGTGCCAGCAGCCCCCAGCGGGAGAGCACCGGGGAGCTGTTTTTT. This codes for CASSPQRESTGELFF. The genes are TRBV7-2 and TRBJ2-2; 8 nucleotides match TRBD2. Germline-derived CDR1 and CDR2 are SGHTA and FQGNSA. The CDR3 runs to 15 residues. With 5 bases clipped from V and 4 bases from J, the junction kept 6 bases outside the gene matches.